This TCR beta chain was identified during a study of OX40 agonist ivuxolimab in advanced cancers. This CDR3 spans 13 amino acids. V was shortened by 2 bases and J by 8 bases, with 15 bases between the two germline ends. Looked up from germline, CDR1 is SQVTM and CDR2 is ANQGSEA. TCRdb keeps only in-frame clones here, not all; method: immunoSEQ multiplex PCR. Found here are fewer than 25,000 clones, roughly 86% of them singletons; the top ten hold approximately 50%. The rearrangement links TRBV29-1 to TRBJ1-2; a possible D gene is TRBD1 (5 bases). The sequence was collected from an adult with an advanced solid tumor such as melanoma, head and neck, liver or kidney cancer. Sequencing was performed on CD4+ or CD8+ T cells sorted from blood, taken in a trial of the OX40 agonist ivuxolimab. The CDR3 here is CSVELSGMLGYTF. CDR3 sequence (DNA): TGCAGCGTTGAACTATCAGGGATGCTAGGCTACACCTTC.